This passage covers 8 T cell receptor beta chains from one sample sequenced in a study of blood T cells in healthy people across ages. The use of a sample-barcoded 5' primer and a J-beta primer mix characterized a second PCR of roughly 7 to 11 cycles. MiXCR was run by TCRdb on the 5' RACE reads, yielding one entry per CDR3 protein. The sample records some 1.4 million distinct CDR3 sequences, 42% being singletons. Sequenced: blood. Receptors originate from a woman under 30 in good health.

The rearrangement joins TRBV7-2 to TRBJ2-2; tentatively, D is TRBD1 or TRBD2 (5 bases each). The germline V gene has CDR1 SGHTA and CDR2 FQGNSA. The CDR3 totals 15 residues. V lost 4 bases and J 5 bases, leaving 14 bases between the germline ends. CDR3 nucleotide sequence: TGTGCCAGCAGCTCCGGGGCCGTAACGACCGGGGAGCTGTTTTTT. Protein product: CASSSGAVTTGELFF.

This chain joins TRBV21-1 and TRBJ1-1; the table assigns TRBD1, which was not confirmed against the DNA. TRBV21-1 is flagged as a pseudogene. This CDR3 is built from 16 residues. This CDR3 is CASSAQTGEVNTEAFF. The CDR3 DNA is TGTGCCAGCAGCGCGCAAACAGGGGAGGTGAACACTGAAGCTTTCTTT.

V is TRBV29-1 and J is TRBJ1-6; 9 bases agree with TRBD1. Trimming cost V 7 bases and J 5 bases; bases outside gene matches: 3. Per germline, CDR1 SQVTM and CDR2 ANQGSEA. The CDR3 runs 13 residues. The CDR3 bases are TGCAGCGCACGGACAGGGGATAATTCACCCCTCCACTTT. Translating it yields CSARTGDNSPLHF.

J is TRBJ1-2 and V is TRBV29-1, with no clear D. Germline V lookup: CDR1 SQVTM, CDR2 ANQGSEA. V dropped 8 bases and J dropped 4 bases, with 11 bases sitting between them. The CDR3 totals 11 residues. The CDR3 DNA reads TGCAGCATACCGGGATCCTATGGCTACACCTTC. Translation gives CSIPGSYGYTF.

The chain uses TRBV3-1 and TRBJ2-5; tentatively, D is TRBD2 (6 bases). The CDR3 contains 15 residues. Germline assignment: CDR1 LGHDT and CDR2 YNNKEL (reference sequence). V shed 4 bases and J shed 0 bases, with 12 bases lying between them. The CDR3 DNA is TGTGCCAGCAGCCGTCGGGGGACGTACCAAGAGACCCAGTACTTC. It encodes CASSRRGTYQETQYF.

V gene TRBV5-1 combines with J gene TRBJ2-3; D not resolved. The germline V and J ends were trimmed by 0 bases and 6 bases, with 14 bases remaining between them. Germline CDR1 is SGHRS and CDR2 is YFSETQ. The CDR3 loop spans 15 amino acids. DNA of the CDR3: TGCGCCAGCAGCTTGGACATAGAGTGGCCGGATACGCAGTATTTT. Its translation is CASSLDIEWPDTQYF.

This chain links TRBV11-1 with TRBJ1-1, with D uncertain. The V end was cut by 5 bases, the J end by 6 bases, with 22 bases between. The CDR3 spans 16 residues. Germline V gene sequence: CDR1 SGHAT, CDR2 FQDESV (reference sequence). This chain's CDR3 is CASSPAPPGSGSEAFF. The CDR3 coding sequence is TGTGCCAGCAGCCCCGCGCCACCGGGATCGGGGTCTGAAGCTTTCTTT.

This chain links TRBV14 with TRBJ2-1; D not certain. This CDR3 spans 15 amino acids. V lost 4 bases to trimming and J lost 2 bases, with 12 bases between them. CDR1 is SGHDN and CDR2 is FVKESK in the germline V gene. The CDR3 protein is CASSPGSGPYNEQFF. In nucleotides, the CDR3 is TGTGCCAGCAGCCCCGGCAGTGGCCCCTACAATGAGCAGTTCTTC.